The clone carrying this TCR beta chain has just one count. Its specificity is unknown. The germline CDR1 and CDR2 sequences are LGHNA and YSLEER. This CDR3 has 19 residues. V was shortened by 0 bases and J by 1 base, with 22 bases between the two germline ends. This entry is derived from a study of shared clonotypes between healthy human individuals. Repertoires were generated with immunoSEQ multiplex PCR, while TCRdb's copy carries only in-frame clones and drops some. The table records millions of clones, approximately 95% of them present only once. Terminally differentiated effector memory CD45RA+ cells were left out of the naive CD8 fraction, which was CD45RO-negative and positively selected for CCR7. Study-level points and caveats: Shared clonotypes: about 5% naive CD4, around 3.7% naive CD8, about 2.5% memory CD4, about 0.4% memory CD8.

The origin of this receptor is a man aged 18 to 29 in good health. The V call is TRBV4-3, the J call TRBJ2-7; the D gene is possibly TRBD2 (5 bases). What was sequenced was naive CD8+ T cells sorted from blood. CDR3 sequence: CASSQETHGEIGRSYEQYF. The CDR3, as DNA: TGCGCCAGCAGCCAAGAAACTCACGGGGAAATAGGACGGTCCTACGAGCAGTACTTC.